This passage covers 12 T cell receptor beta chains from one sample sequenced in a study of patients and donors after allogeneic stem cell transplantation. TCRdb processed the RT-PCR reads anew with MiXCR; each CDR3 protein has one entry. This repertoire shows about 200,000 distinct CDR3 sequences, about 40% found once; its top ten account for around 35%. Input material: blood, either unsorted or a sorted T cell fraction (not recorded which). Receptor source: a human donor who was either an allogeneic HSCT recipient or a stem cell or donor lymphocyte infusion donor (not recorded which). It is not recorded whose cells these are; they may come from a transplant donor.

This clonotype was observed a handful of times. The rearrangement uses TRBV20-1 and TRBJ1-2, with D uncertain. Germline V gene lookup returns CDR1 DFQATT and CDR2 SNEGSKA (reference sequence). This CDR3 comprises 11 residues. Trimming left V 5 bases short and J 4 bases short, with 8 bases between. The CDR3 reads CSAPPVYGYTF. The CDR3 region has the DNA TGCAGTGCTCCCCCAGTCTATGGCTACACCTTC.

The chain is built from TRBV6-6 and TRBJ1-2; unclear D gene. The germline gives CDR1 MNHNY, CDR2 SVGAGI (reference sequence). The ends were cut back, 2 bases at V and 7 bases at J, with 14 bases in the middle. The CDR3 is made up of 14 amino acids. CDR3 bases: TGTGCCAGCAGTTACCCCCGGGATGTGGGTGGCTACACCTTC. It codes for CASSYPRDVGGYTF.

The V and J genes are TRBV25-1 and TRBJ2-1, with D hard to call. V was shortened by 5 bases and J by 2 bases, with 4 bases between the two germline ends. Germline V gives CDR1 MGHDK, CDR2 SYGVNS. This CDR3 contains 12 residues. The CDR3 sequence is CASSSTYNEQFF. In DNA, the CDR3 is TGTGCCAGCAGTTCCACCTACAATGAGCAGTTCTTC.

This clonotype has more than one count but fewer than ten. J is TRBJ1-4 and V is TRBV29-1; D is ambiguous. Germline CDR1 reads SQVTM; CDR2 reads ANQGSEA. This CDR3 has 15 residues. V lost 6 bases, J lost 7 bases, and 21 bases lay in between. The CDR3 loop reads CSVQTGLQTGEKLFF. The CDR3 DNA reads as TGCAGCGTCCAGACCGGCCTCCAAACGGGTGAAAAACTGTTTTTT.

The chain joins TRBV25-1 to TRBJ1-4; 7 bases align to TRBD1. Germline CDR1 MGHDK, CDR2 SYGVNS. J lost 4 bases, V lost 4 bases, and 6 bases had no gene match. The CDR3 sequence is 15 residues long. CDR3 amino acids: CASSAPTGNNEKLFF. The DNA of the CDR3 is TGTGCCAGCAGTGCCCCGACAGGGAATAATGAAAAACTGTTTTTT.

The rearrangement links TRBV6-5 to TRBJ1-2; D is perhaps TRBD1 (5 bases). Between the trimmed V and J ends, which lost 4 bases and 2 bases, there was a span of 8 bases. Per the germline V gene, CDR1 is MNHEY and CDR2 is SVGAGI. The CDR3 is 13 amino acids. The CDR3 DNA reads as TGTGCCAGCAGTTGGGGGGGAAACTATGGCTACACCTTC. It yields the protein CASSWGGNYGYTF.

The genes are TRBV14 and TRBJ2-3; 9 bases line up with TRBD1. The CDR3 has 19 residues. V lost 0 bases and J lost 4; bases outside the gene matches: 14. Looked up from germline, CDR1 is SGHDN and CDR2 is FVKESK. The CDR3: CASSQDGGGWGQGPDTQYF. The DNA for the CDR3 is TGTGCCAGCAGCCAAGATGGAGGAGGATGGGGACAGGGTCCAGATACGCAGTATTTT. Complete variable domain (other parts from reference TRBV14 and TRBJ2-3): EAGVTQFPSHSVIEKGQTVTLRCDPISGHDNLYWYRRVMGKEIKFLLHFVKESKQDESGMPNNRFLAERTGGTYSTLKVQPAELEDSGVYFCASSQDGGGWGQGPDTQYFGPGTRLTVL.

This clonotype was seen a few times. The CDR3 region is CASSLGLAGLDTQYF. The CDR3 nucleotides read TGTGCCAGCAGCCTCGGACTAGCCGGGTTAGATACGCAGTATTTT. This chain connects TRBV11-2 to TRBJ2-3; 8 nucleotides match TRBD2. Per germline, CDR1 SGHAT and CDR2 FQNNGV. The CDR3 has 15 residues. J gave up 5 bases and V 5 bases, and 9 bases lay outside the gene matches.

This clonotype came up once. This chain connects TRBV7-6 to TRBJ2-3, with 10 bases fitting TRBD2. V shed 1 base, J shed 0 bases, and the junction held 7 bases outside the gene matches. CDR3 size: 18 residues. CDR1 SGHVS and CDR2 FNYEAQ come from the germline V gene. The chain's CDR3 is CASSLVIVTSGSTDTQYF. CDR3 DNA sequence: TGTGCCAGCAGCTTAGTTATCGTGACTAGCGGGAGCACAGATACGCAGTATTTT.

The rearrangement uses TRBV11-2 and TRBJ2-3, with D tentatively TRBD1 (6 bases). V lost 6 bases to trimming and J lost 4 bases, with 23 bases between them. From germline, CDR1 is SGHAT and CDR2 FQNNGV. CDR3 length equals 17 residues. The CDR3 sequence: CASRTGGQPPTSDTQYF. As DNA, the CDR3 is TGTGCCAGCAGGACAGGTGGGCAGCCTCCAACGTCAGATACGCAGTATTTT.

This clonotype was detected only a few times. The CDR3 nucleotides are TGTGCCACCAGGGAGAGTAGAGCTTTCTTT. Its protein product is CATRESRAFF. This sequence joins TRBV28 and TRBJ1-1, with a possible D match to TRBD1 (5 bases). The V gene lost 10 bases and the J gene lost 10 bases, with 13 bases spanning the gap. The CDR3 has 10 amino acids. CDR1 MDHEN and CDR2 SYDVKM come from the germline V gene.

The sample holds a few counts of this clonotype. The chain couples TRBV6-1 to TRBJ1-5; 7 bases line up with TRBD1. Germline CDR1 is MNHNS and CDR2 is SASEGT. The CDR3 covers 15 residues. Unmatched junction bases numbered 8, after V lost 6 bases and J lost 3 bases. The CDR3 sequence: CASSLTGALNQPQHF. The DNA for the CDR3 is TGTGCCAGCAGCCTTACAGGGGCCCTCAATCAGCCCCAGCATTTT.